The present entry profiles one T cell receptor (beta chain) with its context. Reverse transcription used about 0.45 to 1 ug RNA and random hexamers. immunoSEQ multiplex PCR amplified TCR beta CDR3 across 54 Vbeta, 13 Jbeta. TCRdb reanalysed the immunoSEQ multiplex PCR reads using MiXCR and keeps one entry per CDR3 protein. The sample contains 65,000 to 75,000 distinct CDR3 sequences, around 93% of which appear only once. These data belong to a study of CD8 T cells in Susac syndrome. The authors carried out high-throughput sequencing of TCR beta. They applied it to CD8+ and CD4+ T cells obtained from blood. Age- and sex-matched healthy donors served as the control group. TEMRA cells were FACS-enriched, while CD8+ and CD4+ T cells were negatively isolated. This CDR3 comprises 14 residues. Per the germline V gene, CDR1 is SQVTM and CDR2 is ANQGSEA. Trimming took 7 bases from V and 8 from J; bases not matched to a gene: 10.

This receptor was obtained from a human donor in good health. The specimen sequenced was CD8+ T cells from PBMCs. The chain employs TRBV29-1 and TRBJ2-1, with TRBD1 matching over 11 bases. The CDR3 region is CSAGQGAGGDEQFF. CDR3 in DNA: TGCAGCGCAGGACAGGGGGCCGGGGGCGATGAGCAGTTCTTC.